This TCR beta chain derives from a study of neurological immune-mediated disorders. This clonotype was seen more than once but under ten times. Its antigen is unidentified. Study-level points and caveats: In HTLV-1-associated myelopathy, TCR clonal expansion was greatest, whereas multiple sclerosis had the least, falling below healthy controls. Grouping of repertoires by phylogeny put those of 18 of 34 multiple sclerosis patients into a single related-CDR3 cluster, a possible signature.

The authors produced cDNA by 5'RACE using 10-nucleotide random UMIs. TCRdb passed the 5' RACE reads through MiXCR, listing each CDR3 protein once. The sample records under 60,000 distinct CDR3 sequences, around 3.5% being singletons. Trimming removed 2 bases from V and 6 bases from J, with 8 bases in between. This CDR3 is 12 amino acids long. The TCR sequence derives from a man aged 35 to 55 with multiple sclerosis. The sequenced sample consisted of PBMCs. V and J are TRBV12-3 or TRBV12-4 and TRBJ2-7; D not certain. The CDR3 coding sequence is TGTGCCAGCAGTTTAATGGATAGCGAGCAGTACTTC. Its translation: CASSLMDSEQYF.